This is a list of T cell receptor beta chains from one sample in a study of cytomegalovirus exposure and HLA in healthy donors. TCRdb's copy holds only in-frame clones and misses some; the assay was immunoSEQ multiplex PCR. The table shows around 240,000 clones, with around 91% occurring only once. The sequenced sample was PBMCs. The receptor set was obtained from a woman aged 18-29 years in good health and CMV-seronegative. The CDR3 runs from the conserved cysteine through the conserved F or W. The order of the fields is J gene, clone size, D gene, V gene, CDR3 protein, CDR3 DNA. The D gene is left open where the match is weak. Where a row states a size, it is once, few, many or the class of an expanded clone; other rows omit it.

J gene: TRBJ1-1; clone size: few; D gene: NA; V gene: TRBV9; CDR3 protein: CASSLRTTIRGGMNTEAFF; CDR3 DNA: TGTGCCAGCAGCCTCCGAACGACCATTAGGGGGGGAATGAACACTGAAGCTTTCTTT
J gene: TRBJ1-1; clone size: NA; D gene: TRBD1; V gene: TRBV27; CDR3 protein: CASNTQGAAEAFF; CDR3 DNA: TGTGCCAGCAACACTCAGGGGGCCGCTGAAGCTTTCTTT
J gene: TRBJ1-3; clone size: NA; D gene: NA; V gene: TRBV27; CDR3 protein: CASSLSAGSSGNTIYF; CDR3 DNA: TGTGCCAGCAGTTTATCGGCAGGCAGCTCTGGAAACACCATATATTTT
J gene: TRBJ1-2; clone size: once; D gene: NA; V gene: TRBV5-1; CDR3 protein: CASSLDLGAPHGYTF; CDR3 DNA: TGCGCCAGCAGCTTGGATTTGGGGGCGCCTCATGGCTACACCTTC
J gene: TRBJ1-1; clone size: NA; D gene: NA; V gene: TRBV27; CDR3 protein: CASHPRGAQEAFF; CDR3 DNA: TGTGCCAGCCATCCACGGGGGGCCCAGGAAGCTTTCTTT
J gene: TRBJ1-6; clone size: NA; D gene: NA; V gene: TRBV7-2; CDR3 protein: CASSLFEVYREGNSPLHF; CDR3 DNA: TGTGCCAGCAGCTTGTTTGAGGTTTACAGGGAGGGAAATTCACCCCTCCACTTT
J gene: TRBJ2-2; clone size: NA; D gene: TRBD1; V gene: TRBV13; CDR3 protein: CASSSPSRDRGPGTGELFF; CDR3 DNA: TGTGCCAGCAGCTCACCATCCCGGGACAGGGGACCGGGGACCGGGGAGCTGTTTTTT
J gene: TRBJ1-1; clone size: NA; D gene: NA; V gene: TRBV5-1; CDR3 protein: CASSLAMDRLNTEAFF; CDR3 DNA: TGCGCCAGCAGCTTGGCCATGGACAGATTGAACACTGAAGCTTTCTTT
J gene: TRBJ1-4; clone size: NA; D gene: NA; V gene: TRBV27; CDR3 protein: CASSLSHTNEKLFF; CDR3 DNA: TGTGCCAGCAGTTTGTCACACACTAATGAAAAACTGTTTTTT
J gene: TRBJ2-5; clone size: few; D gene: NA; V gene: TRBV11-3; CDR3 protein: CASSHGQQETQYF; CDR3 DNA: TGTGCCAGCAGCCATGGACAGCAAGAGACCCAGTACTTC
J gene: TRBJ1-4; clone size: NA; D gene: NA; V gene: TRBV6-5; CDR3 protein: CASSYSDYNEKLFF; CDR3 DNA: TGTGCCAGCAGTTACTCGGACTATAATGAAAAACTGTTTTTT
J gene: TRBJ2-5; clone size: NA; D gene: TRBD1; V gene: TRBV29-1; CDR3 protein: CSVLTGGEETQYF; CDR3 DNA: TGCAGCGTCCTGACAGGGGGTGAGGAGACCCAGTACTTC
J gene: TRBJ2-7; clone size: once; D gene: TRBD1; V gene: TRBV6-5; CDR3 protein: CASRVNRGASYEQYF; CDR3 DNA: TGTGCCAGCAGGGTTAACAGGGGCGCATCCTACGAGCAGTACTTC
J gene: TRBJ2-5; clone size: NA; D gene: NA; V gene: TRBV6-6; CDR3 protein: CASSYSTEGEETQYF; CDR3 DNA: TGTGCCAGCAGTTACTCGACCGAGGGAGAAGAGACCCAGTACTTC
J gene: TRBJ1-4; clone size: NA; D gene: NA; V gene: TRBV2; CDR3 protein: CASSENATPLEKLFF; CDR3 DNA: TGTGCCAGCAGTGAAAACGCCACACCCTTAGAAAAACTGTTTTTT
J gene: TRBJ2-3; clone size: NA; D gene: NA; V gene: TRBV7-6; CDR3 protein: CASSGPTDTQYF; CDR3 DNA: TGTGCCAGCAGCGGGCCCACAGATACGCAGTATTTT
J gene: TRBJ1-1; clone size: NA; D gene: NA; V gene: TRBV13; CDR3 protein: CASSLGRLNTEAFF; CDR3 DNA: TGTGCCAGCAGCTTAGGACGGTTGAACACTGAAGCTTTCTTT
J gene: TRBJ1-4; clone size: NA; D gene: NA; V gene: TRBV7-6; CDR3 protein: CASTPRTREEKLFF; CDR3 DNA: TGTGCCAGCACACCGAGGACCCGGGAGGAAAAACTGTTTTTT
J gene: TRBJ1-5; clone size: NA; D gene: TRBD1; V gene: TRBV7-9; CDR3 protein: CASSETGDQPQHF; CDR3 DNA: TGTGCCAGCAGCGAGACAGGGGATCAGCCCCAGCATTTT
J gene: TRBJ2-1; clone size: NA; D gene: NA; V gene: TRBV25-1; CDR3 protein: CASRHLGGGGSPRQFF; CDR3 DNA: TGTGCCAGCAGACACCTGGGGGGAGGCGGTTCCCCCAGGCAGTTCTTC
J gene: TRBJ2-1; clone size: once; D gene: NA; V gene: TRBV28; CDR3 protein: CASSFTGLLRSSYNEQFF; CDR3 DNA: TGTGCCAGCAGTTTCACGGGACTCCTAAGGAGCTCCTACAATGAGCAGTTCTTC
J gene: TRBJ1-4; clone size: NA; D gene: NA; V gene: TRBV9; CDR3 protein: CASSGGGKGLFF; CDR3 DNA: TGTGCCAGCAGCGGCGGGGGGAAAGGGCTGTTTTTT
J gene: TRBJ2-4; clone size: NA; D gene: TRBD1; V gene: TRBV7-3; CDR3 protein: CASSLAAGGSDIQYF; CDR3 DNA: TGTGCCAGCAGCTTAGCGGCAGGGGGCTCCGACATTCAGTACTTC
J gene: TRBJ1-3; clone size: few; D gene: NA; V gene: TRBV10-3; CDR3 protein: CAISAGEGGNTIYF; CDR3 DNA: TGTGCCATCAGTGCAGGGGAGGGAGGAAACACCATATATTTT
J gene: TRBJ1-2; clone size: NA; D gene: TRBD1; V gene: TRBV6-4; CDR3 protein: CASSDSDRGLGGYTF; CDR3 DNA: TGTGCCAGCAGTGACTCGGACAGGGGTCTGGGTGGCTACACCTTC
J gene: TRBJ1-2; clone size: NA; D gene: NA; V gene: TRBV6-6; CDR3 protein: CASSYSEQLNYGYTF; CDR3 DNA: TGTGCCAGCAGTTACTCAGAACAGCTTAACTATGGCTACACCTTC
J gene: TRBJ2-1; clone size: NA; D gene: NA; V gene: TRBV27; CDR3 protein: CASSLGRGLEFF; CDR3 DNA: TGTGCCAGCAGTTTAGGGCGGGGGCTCGAGTTCTTC
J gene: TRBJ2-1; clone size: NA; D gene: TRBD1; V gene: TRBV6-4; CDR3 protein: CASSHGQGGRNEQFF; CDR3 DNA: TGTGCCAGCAGCCACGGACAGGGTGGGAGAAATGAGCAGTTCTTC
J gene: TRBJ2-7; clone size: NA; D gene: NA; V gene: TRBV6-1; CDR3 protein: CASKVEGSAYEQYF; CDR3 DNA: TGTGCCAGCAAGGTGGAGGGGAGCGCCTACGAGCAGTACTTC
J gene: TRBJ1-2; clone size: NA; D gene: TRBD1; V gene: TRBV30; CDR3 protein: CAWSVTGGVYGYTF; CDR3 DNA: TGTGCCTGGAGTGTGACAGGGGGCGTCTATGGCTACACCTTC
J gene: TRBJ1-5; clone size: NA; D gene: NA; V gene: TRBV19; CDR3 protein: CASSIYSQGQQPQHF; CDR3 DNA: TGTGCCAGTAGTATTTATTCACAGGGTCAACAGCCCCAGCATTTT
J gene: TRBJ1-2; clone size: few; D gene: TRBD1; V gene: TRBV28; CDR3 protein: CASSSGQGYGYTF; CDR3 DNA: TGTGCCAGCAGTTCAGGACAGGGGTATGGCTACACCTTC
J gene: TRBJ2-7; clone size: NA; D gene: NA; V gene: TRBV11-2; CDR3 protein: CASTDRLPYEQYF; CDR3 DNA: TGTGCCAGTACCGACAGATTACCCTACGAGCAGTACTTC
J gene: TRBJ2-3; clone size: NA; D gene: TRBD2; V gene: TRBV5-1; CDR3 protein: CASSSGTSGGSTDTQYF; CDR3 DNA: TGCGCCAGCAGCTCAGGGACTAGCGGGGGTAGCACAGATACGCAGTATTTT
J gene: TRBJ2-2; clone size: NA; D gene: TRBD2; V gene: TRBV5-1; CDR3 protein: CASSAKTSGGTNTGELFF; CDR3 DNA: TGCGCCAGCAGCGCCAAGACTAGCGGGGGTACGAACACCGGGGAGCTGTTTTTT
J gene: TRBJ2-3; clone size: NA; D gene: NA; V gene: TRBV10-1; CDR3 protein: CASSHAGFTDTQYF; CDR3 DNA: TGCGCCAGCAGCCATGCGGGGTTCACAGATACGCAGTATTTT
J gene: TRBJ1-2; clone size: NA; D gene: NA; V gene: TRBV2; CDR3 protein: CASSEGGDGYTF; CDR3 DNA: TGTGCCAGCAGTGAGGGAGGGGATGGCTACACCTTC
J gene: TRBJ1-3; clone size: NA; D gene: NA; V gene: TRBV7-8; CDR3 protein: CASSLRFGSGLNTIYF; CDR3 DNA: TGTGCCAGCAGCTTACGTTTCGGGTCAGGACTAAACACCATATATTTT
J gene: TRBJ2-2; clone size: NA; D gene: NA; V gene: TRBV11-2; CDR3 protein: CASSLGHPGDGELFF; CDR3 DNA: TGTGCCAGCAGCCTGGGGCATCCGGGGGACGGGGAGCTGTTTTTT
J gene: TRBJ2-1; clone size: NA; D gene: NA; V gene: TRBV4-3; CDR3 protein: CASSVLASNEQFF; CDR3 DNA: TGCGCCAGCAGCGTCCTAGCTTCGAATGAGCAGTTCTTC
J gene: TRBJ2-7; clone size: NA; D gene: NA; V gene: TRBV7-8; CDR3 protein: CASSLNGISYEQYF; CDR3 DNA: TGTGCCAGCAGCTTAAATGGCATTTCCTACGAGCAGTACTTC
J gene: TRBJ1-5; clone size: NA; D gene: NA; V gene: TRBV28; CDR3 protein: CASSLELGGVSSNQPQHF; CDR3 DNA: TGTGCCAGCAGTTTAGAGTTAGGGGGGGTGAGCAGCAATCAGCCCCAGCATTTT
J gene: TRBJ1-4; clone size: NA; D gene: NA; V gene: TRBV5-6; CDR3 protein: CASSFRGPTNEKLFF; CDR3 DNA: TGTGCCAGCAGCTTCAGGGGCCCAACTAATGAAAAACTGTTTTTT
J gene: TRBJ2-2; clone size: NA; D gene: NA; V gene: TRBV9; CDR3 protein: CASSKRESPGELFF; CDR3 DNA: TGTGCCAGCAGCAAACGGGAGAGCCCCGGGGAGCTGTTTTTT
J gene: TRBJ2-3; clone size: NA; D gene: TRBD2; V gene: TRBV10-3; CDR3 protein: CAINDKAGDSTDTQYF; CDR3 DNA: TGTGCCATCAATGACAAAGCGGGGGACAGCACAGATACGCAGTATTTT
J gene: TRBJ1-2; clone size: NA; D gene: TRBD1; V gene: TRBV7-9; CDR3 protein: CASSSGTVRYGYTF; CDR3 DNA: TGTGCCAGCAGCTCCGGGACAGTGCGATATGGCTACACCTTC
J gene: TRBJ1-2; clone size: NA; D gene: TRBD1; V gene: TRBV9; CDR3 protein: CASSVGGQPAYGYTF; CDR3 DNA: TGTGCCAGCAGCGTAGGGGGACAGCCAGCGTATGGCTACACCTTC
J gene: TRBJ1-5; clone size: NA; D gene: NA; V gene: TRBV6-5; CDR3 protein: CASSRRGSNQPQHF; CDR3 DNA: TGTGCCAGCAGCCGCAGGGGAAGCAATCAGCCCCAGCATTTT
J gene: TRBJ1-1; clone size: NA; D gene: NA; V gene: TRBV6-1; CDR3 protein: CARLREAFF; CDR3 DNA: TGTGCCAGATTGCGAGAAGCTTTCTTT
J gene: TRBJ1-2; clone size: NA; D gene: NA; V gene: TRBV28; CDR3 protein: CASSLPSTTYGYTF; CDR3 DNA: TGTGCCAGCAGTTTACCGTCCACAACCTATGGCTACACCTTC
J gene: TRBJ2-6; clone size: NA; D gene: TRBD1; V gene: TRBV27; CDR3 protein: CATAGTGSSGANVLTF; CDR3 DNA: TGTGCCACCGCGGGGACAGGGTCTTCTGGGGCCAACGTCCTGACTTTC
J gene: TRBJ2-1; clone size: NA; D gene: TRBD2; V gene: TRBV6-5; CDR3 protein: CASSLAGVYNEQFF; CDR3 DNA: TGTGCCAGCTCTCTAGCGGGGGTCTACAATGAGCAGTTCTTC
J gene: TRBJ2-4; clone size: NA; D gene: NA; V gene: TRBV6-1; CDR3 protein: CASSEYYGNIQYF; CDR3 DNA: TGTGCCAGCAGTGAATACTACGGGAACATTCAGTACTTC
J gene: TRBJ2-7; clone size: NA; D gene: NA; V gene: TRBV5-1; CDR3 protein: CASSEQQGDEQYF; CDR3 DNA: TGCGCCAGCAGCGAACAACAGGGAGACGAGCAGTACTTC
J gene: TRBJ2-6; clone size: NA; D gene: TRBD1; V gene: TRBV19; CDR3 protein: CASSLGQGVASGANVLTF; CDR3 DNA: TGTGCCAGTAGTCTAGGACAGGGGGTAGCCTCTGGGGCCAACGTCCTGACTTTC